This T cell receptor beta chain emerged from a study of blood T cells in healthy people across ages. General study findings and limits: Observed TCR beta diversity per million T cells went down as age went up. This fall followed a roughly linear course with age.

Comment on this clonotype: Its antigen is undetermined.

The germline V and J ends were trimmed by 5 bases and 6 bases, with 14 bases remaining between them. In germline, CDR1 is SGHTA, CDR2 FQGNSA. This CDR3 is 13 amino acids long. PCR was performed a second time for roughly 7 to 11 cycles using a sample-barcoded 5' primer and a J-beta primer mix. TCRdb used MiXCR to reprocess the 5' RACE reads, holding one entry per CDR3 protein. The sample contains approximately 760,000 distinct CDR3 sequences, around 25% of which appear only once. This sample also belongs to another study, concerning T cells of mothers and their children. That study reports: Donors were a few healthy Caucasian mothers and their six children.

The chain combines TRBV7-2 with TRBJ2-7; maybe TRBD1 (5 bases). This receptor was taken from a boy under 18 in good health. Material: blood. The CDR3 DNA reads TGTGCCAGCAGCATGGGGCCGGGCCCCGAGCAGTACTTC. This sequence encodes CASSMGPGPEQYF.